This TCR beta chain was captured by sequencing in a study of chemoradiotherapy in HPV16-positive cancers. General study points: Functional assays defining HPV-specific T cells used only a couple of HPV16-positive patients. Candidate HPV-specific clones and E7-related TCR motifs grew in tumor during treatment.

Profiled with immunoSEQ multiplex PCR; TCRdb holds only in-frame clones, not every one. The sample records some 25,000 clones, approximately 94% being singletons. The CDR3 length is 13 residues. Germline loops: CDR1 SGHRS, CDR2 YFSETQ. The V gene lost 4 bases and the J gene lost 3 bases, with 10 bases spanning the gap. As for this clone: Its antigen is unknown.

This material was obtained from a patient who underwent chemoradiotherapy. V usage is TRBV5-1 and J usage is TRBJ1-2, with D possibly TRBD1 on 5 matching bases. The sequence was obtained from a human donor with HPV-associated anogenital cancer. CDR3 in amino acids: CASSTGQDYGYTF. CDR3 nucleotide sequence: TGCGCCAGCAGCACAGGACAAGACTATGGCTACACCTTC.